One sample yielded the 27 T cell receptor beta chains listed below, sequenced in a study of blood T cells in healthy people across ages. The authors ran a second PCR of 7 to 11 cycles using a sample-barcoded 5' primer and a J-beta primer mix. A single record per CDR3 protein comes from TCRdb applying MiXCR to the 5' RACE reads. The profile shows some 670,000 distinct CDR3 sequences, roughly half of them singletons. Material for sequencing was blood. The receptors shown here come from an elderly woman in good health.

This clonotype was found a few times. With a much larger clone just one base away, this may be a read error. The V call is TRBV27, the J call TRBJ2-1; D ambiguous. Trimming took 2 bases from V and 6 from J, leaving 11 bases between them. This CDR3 is built from 14 residues. Germline V lookup: CDR1 MNHEY, CDR2 SMNVEV (reference sequence). CDR3 DNA: TGTGCCAGCAGTTTAGATCAGGTGGTCAATGAGCAGTTCTTC. Translated: CASSLDQVVNEQFF.

The chain recombines TRBV3-1 with TRBJ2-7; D is ambiguous. The DNA end lines up better with TRBJ2-5; the J call may be wrong. CDR1 LGHDT and CDR2 YNNKEL come from the germline V gene (reference sequence). The CDR3 is 15 amino acids. The CDR3 loop is CASSHASWAGETQYF. DNA of the CDR3: TGTGCCAGCAGCCATGCCTCCTGGGCCGGAGAGACCCAGTACTTC.

The chain has TRBV7-9 and TRBJ1-2, with D possibly TRBD1 on 6 matching bases. V was shortened by 5 bases and J by 7 bases, with 11 bases between the two germline ends. The CDR3 sequence is 12 residues long. The V gene's germline CDR1 is SEHNR and CDR2 FQNEAQ (reference sequence). CDR3 protein: CASSPRQVGYTF. The CDR3 DNA sequence: TGTGCCAGCAGCCCGAGACAGGTTGGCTACACCTTC.

The chain recombines TRBV5-5 with TRBJ2-5; TRBD2 matches 11 bases. V was pared by 6 bases and J by 4 bases, with 8 bases of the junction left unmatched. CDR3 length: 15 residues. In germline, CDR1 is SGHKS, CDR2 YYEKEE (reference sequence). CDR3 DNA: TGTGCCAGCAACATGACTAGCGGGACGGTAGAGACCCAGTACTTC. This sequence encodes CASNMTSGTVETQYF.

This chain uses TRBV20-1 with TRBJ2-1, with D hard to call. Germline V gene sequence: CDR1 DFQATT, CDR2 SNEGSKA (reference sequence). Trimming removed 3 bases from V and 5 bases from J, with 11 bases in between. The CDR3 sequence is 13 residues long. CDR3 region: CSASALGHNEQFF. Written as DNA, the CDR3 is TGCAGTGCTAGTGCCTTGGGTCACAATGAGCAGTTCTTC.

The genes are TRBV29-1 and TRBJ2-1; no clear D. Trimming cost V 4 bases and J 0 bases, with 16 bases left between them. Germline V CDR1 and CDR2: SQVTM, ANQGSEA. The CDR3 has 16 residues. The CDR3 protein is CSVGVPEVSSYNEQFF. CDR3 nucleotides: TGCAGCGTTGGGGTCCCAGAAGTTAGCTCCTACAATGAGCAGTTCTTC.

The chain employs TRBV7-2 and TRBJ1-1, with no clear D. Germline V gene sequence: CDR1 SGHTA, CDR2 FQGNSA. There are 14 residues in the CDR3. V was clipped by 4 bases and J by 1 base, with 10 bases between them. DNA for the CDR3: TGTGCCAGCAGCTCAGAGGCATGGAACACTGAAGCTTTCTTT. This codes for CASSSEAWNTEAFF.

In regard to this clonotype: Germline and junction disagree at one end, which may indicate a read error. The chain uses TRBV9 and TRBJ2-1, with 9 nucleotides matching TRBD2. The CDR3 has 17 amino acids. Germline V gives CDR1 SGDLS, CDR2 YYNGEE. The CDR3 region is CVSSSPTGTSLLNEQFF. CDR3 nucleotide sequence: TGTGTCAGCAGCTCCCCGACCGGGACTAGCCTTCTCAATGAGCAGTTCTTC.

With regard to this clonotype: A clone one base away is much larger, so this may be a read error. The chain couples TRBV5-1 to TRBJ2-3; D gene ambiguous. This CDR3 is 15 amino acids long. The V end was cut by 3 bases, the J end by 4 bases, with 15 bases between. Looked up from germline, CDR1 is SGHRS and CDR2 is YFSETQ. The CDR3 is CASSCVRRNPDTQYF. CDR3 nucleotides: TGCGCCAGCAGCTGCGTACGGCGGAATCCAGATACGCAGTATTTT.

Many counts were recorded for this clonotype. The genes are TRBV5-1 and TRBJ1-1; D uncertain. The CDR3 runs 15 residues. The V end lost 2 bases, the J end lost 2 bases, and 13 bases lay between the germline ends. From germline, CDR1 is SGHRS and CDR2 YFSETQ. This CDR3 reads CASSFVPGSNTEAFF. The CDR3 bases are TGCGCCAGCAGCTTTGTGCCGGGATCAAACACTGAAGCTTTCTTT.

Ten or more counts support this clonotype. This chain joins TRBV7-2 and TRBJ2-1; 9 bases fit TRBD2. Germline lookup yields CDR1 SGHTA and CDR2 FQGNSA. V shed 4 bases, J shed 10 bases, and the junction held 17 bases outside the gene matches. There are 17 residues in the CDR3. The CDR3 nucleotides read TGTGCCAGCAGCTCTAGAAGAAGGGTAGCGGGAGTGGAAGAGCAGTTCTTC. Its protein product is CASSSRRRVAGVEEQFF.

Of note for this clonotype: A read error is possible here, since a much larger clone lies one base away. The chain couples TRBV20-1 to TRBJ2-7; no clear D. The germline V gene encodes CDR1 DFQATT and CDR2 SNEGSKA (reference sequence). The CDR3 totals 18 residues. The V end lost 2 bases, the J end lost 7 bases, and 30 bases lay between the germline ends. CDR3: CSARPFAGQDLGMDEQYF. The CDR3 DNA sequence: TGCAGTGCTAGACCTTTCGCCGGCCAAGACTTAGGCATGGATGAGCAGTACTTC.

The rearrangement links TRBV20-1 to TRBJ1-2, with 8 bases identical to TRBD1. The germline V gene has CDR1 DFQATT and CDR2 SNEGSKA (reference sequence). There are 13 residues in the CDR3. The ends lost 5 bases at V and 4 bases at J; junction bases unmatched: 6. CDR3 amino acids: CSALQGTGYGYTF. In nucleotides, the CDR3 is TGCAGTGCTTTACAAGGGACAGGCTATGGCTACACCTTC.

The CDR3 nucleotides are TGTGCCAGCAATCCGGGACTAGCGGGAGGGATTGAGCAGTTCTTC. It is translated as CASNPGLAGGIEQFF. J is TRBJ2-1 and V is TRBV2, with 16 bases identical to TRBD2. Germline V gene lookup returns CDR1 SNHLY and CDR2 FYNNEI. The V and J ends lost 7 bases and 9 bases, in that order; junction bases with no gene match: 6. This CDR3 is built from 15 residues.

The rearrangement uses TRBV28 and TRBJ1-4, with D unresolved. The V end lost 5 bases, the J end lost 8 bases, and 18 bases lay between the germline ends. Germline loops: CDR1 MDHEN, CDR2 SYDVKM. This CDR3 has 15 residues. Here the CDR3 reads CASSLRSGLGEKLFF. CDR3 DNA: TGTGCCAGCAGTCTCCGGTCCGGGCTAGGGGAAAAACTGTTTTTT.

The V call is TRBV6-6, the J call TRBJ2-1; 12 nucleotides align to TRBD2. The V gene end was trimmed by 5 bases and the J gene end by 8 bases; junction bases not matched to a gene: 7. The V gene's germline CDR1 is MNHNY and CDR2 SVGAGI (reference sequence). There are 15 residues in the CDR3. The CDR3 here is CASSPSGRANHEQFF. For the CDR3, the DNA is TGTGCCAGCAGTCCTAGCGGGAGGGCTAACCATGAGCAGTTCTTC.

The V call is TRBV7-9, the J call TRBJ2-2; D call uncertain. CDR1 SEHNR and CDR2 FQNEAQ come from the germline V gene (reference sequence). CDR3 length: 14 amino acids. V was pared by 6 bases and J by 7 bases, with 15 bases between. DNA of the CDR3: TGTGCCAGCAGTTTTGGATTTGACATCGGGGAGCTGTTTTTT. Its translation is CASSFGFDIGELFF.

The chain employs TRBV12-3 or TRBV12-4 and TRBJ2-7; no clear D. V was trimmed by 6 bases and J by 0 bases, leaving 12 bases between them. There are 14 residues in the CDR3. The CDR3 loop reads CASSSNQNSYEQYF. CDR3 sequence (DNA): TGTGCCAGCAGCTCTAATCAGAACTCCTACGAGCAGTACTTC.

The rearrangement uses TRBV12-3 or TRBV12-4 and TRBJ2-2, with D possibly matching TRBD1 (6 bases). The CDR3 covers 13 residues. Trimming removed 8 bases from V and 6 bases from J, with 13 bases in between. This CDR3 is CASDTKGAGELFF. CDR3 bases: TGTGCCAGCGATACCAAGGGGGCCGGGGAGCTGTTTTTT.

For this clonotype: A much larger clone differs by one base, so this may be a read error. The chain has TRBV29-1 and TRBJ1-1, with a tentative D call TRBD1 (6 bases). The germline V and J ends were trimmed by 5 bases and 4 bases, with 14 bases remaining between them. This CDR3 is 13 amino acids long. Per germline, CDR1 SQVTM and CDR2 ANQGSEA. CDR3 bases: TGCAGCGTTTCAGGACAGAGAGGCACTGAAGCTTTCTTT. Amino acid sequence: CSVSGQRGTEAFF.

At least ten counts were recorded for this clonotype. A much more abundant neighbour one base away suggests this may be a read error. The rearrangement links TRBV6-6 to TRBJ2-1; D gene unclear. Trimming took 6 bases from V and 9 from J, leaving 12 bases between them. Germline CDR1 reads MNHNY; CDR2 reads SVGAGI (reference sequence). This CDR3 is built from 12 residues. This CDR3 reads CASRPVSAEQFF. The CDR3 nucleotides read TGTGCCAGCAGGCCCGTGAGCGCTGAGCAGTTCTTC.

There are many counts of this clonotype. A much larger clone sits a single nucleotide away, making a read error possible. The chain combines TRBV6-6 with TRBJ2-1, with a tentative D call TRBD2 (6 bases). The assigned J gene may be wrong: the sequence end matches TRBJ2-7 better. This CDR3 is built from 15 residues. The germline gives CDR1 MNHNY, CDR2 SVGAGI (reference sequence). The CDR3 sequence: CASRIAAFPYNEQYF. CDR3 DNA sequence: TGTGCCAGCAGAATAGCGGCCTTCCCCTACAATGAGCAGTACTTC.

Concerning this clonotype: A single base separates this from a much larger clone, so it may be a read error. The genes are TRBV3-1 and TRBJ2-5; tentative D call: TRBD1 (5 bases). Germline-derived CDR1 and CDR2 are LGHDT and YNNKEL (reference sequence). The CDR3 sequence is 14 residues long. The CDR3 DNA follows: TGTGCCAGCAGCTTACGGGCAGGGCAAGAGGCCCAGTACTTC. This sequence encodes CASSLRAGQEAQYF.

This chain joins TRBV4-1 and TRBJ2-4; a possible D gene is TRBD1 (6 bases). Near its end, the DNA agrees better with TRBJ2-7, so the J call may be wrong. This CDR3 is 13 amino acids long. Germline V lookup: CDR1 MGHRA, CDR2 YSYEKL. The CDR3: CASSQGTEYEQYF. CDR3 DNA sequence: TGCGCCAGCAGCCAAGGGACAGAGTACGAGCAGTACTTC.

This rearrangement joins TRBV28 to TRBJ1-1; D gene unclear. V was cut by 5 bases and J by 0 bases, with 10 bases left in between. The germline gives CDR1 MDHEN, CDR2 SYDVKM. This CDR3 comprises 14 residues. The DNA for the CDR3 is TGTGCCAGCAGTCGCGTTCGTATGAACACTGAAGCTTTCTTT. Translated: CASSRVRMNTEAFF.

The J gene is TRBJ1-1, the V gene TRBV29-1; weak D call: TRBD1 (6 bases). Germline V lookup: CDR1 SQVTM, CDR2 ANQGSEA. CDR3 length: 10 amino acids. Trimming pared 6 bases from V and 7 bases from J, leaving 9 bases between. CDR3: CSVGQFEAFF. CDR3 bases: TGCAGCGTCGGACAGTTTGAAGCTTTCTTT.

The chain combines TRBV3-1 with TRBJ2-5; 14 bases line up with TRBD2. After removal of 5 bases from V and 9 bases from J, the junction contained 5 bases not matched to a gene. Germline assignment: CDR1 LGHDT and CDR2 YNNKEL (reference sequence). The CDR3 length is 14 residues. This CDR3 is CASSYGTSGRAQYF. The DNA for the CDR3 is TGTGCCAGCAGCTATGGGACTAGCGGGAGAGCCCAGTACTTC.